This TCR beta chain was captured by sequencing in a study of Ad26.COV2.S vaccination and SARS-CoV-2 variants. The overall study: Into the muscle, Ad26.COV2.S was dosed once or twice, 56 days apart.

This table comes from immunoSEQ multiplex PCR, and its TCRdb copy is limited to in-frame clones, with some not included. Of about 320,000 clones listed, over 80% are singletons. Germline CDR1 LNHDA, CDR2 SQIVND (reference sequence). V was cut by 3 bases and J by 1 base, with 3 bases left in between. This CDR3 is 12 amino acids long. Study results and limitations: Possible underestimation of total T cell responses by the TCR breadth and depth analyses was noted. Vaccine recipients posted higher spike-specific TCR breadth than their placebo counterparts.

With respect to this clone: Its antigen remains unidentified.

Documented treatment: around 19 received Ad26.COV2.S at low or high dose, single or two shots; roughly five received placebo; per-sample allocation not given. The study sampled participants on day 63 after the first vaccine or placebo injection. The donor's status was that of an adult aged 18-55 years in Boston. This sequence originates from a person between 18 and 65 years old who received the Ad26.COV2.S COVID-19 vaccine or a placebo. The input for sequencing was peripheral blood, taken in a trial of Ad26.COV2.S vaccine versus placebo. This chain links TRBV19 with TRBJ1-1; D unclear. For the CDR3, the DNA is TGTGCCAGTAGTATCCAGAACACTGAAGCTTTCTTT. Its translation is CASSIQNTEAFF.